This T cell receptor beta chain emerged from a study of early T cells in non-severe SARS-CoV-2 infection. Study at large: Sequencing of bulk RNA from unsorted whole blood was done, without chain pairing. Findings and limits, study-wide: Using VDJdb, the matching emphasized anti-spike CD8 responses while missing private and CD4 specificities.

In germline, CDR1 is SGHRS, CDR2 YFSETQ. The junction had 4 bases not matched to a gene; V was cut back by 4 bases and J by 4 bases. The CDR3 sequence is 14 residues long. The protocol attached unique molecular identifiers to individual cDNA molecules. In TCRdb, the 5' RACE reads were re-called with MiXCR into one record per CDR3 protein. The data hold tens of thousands of distinct CDR3 sequences, with under 11% observed a single time. This clonotype was recorded a few times. Its antigen is not identified. Source material: whole blood. This chain uses TRBV5-1 with TRBJ1-4; TRBD1 agrees at 7 bases. This sequence was found in an adult who was a healthcare worker with PCR-confirmed SARS-CoV-2 infection or an uninfected control (not recorded which). The CDR3 spells CASSGGQHNEKLFF. In DNA form, the CDR3 reads TGCGCCAGCAGCGGGGGACAGCATAATGAAAAACTGTTTTTT.